The 8 T cell receptor beta chains in this list originate from one sample, sequenced in a study of T cells in severe cutaneous drug reactions. Libraries were made by iRepertoire multiplex PCR with TCR subtype-specific primers for bulk and single-cell sequencing. TCRdb reanalyzed the multiplex PCR reads and collapses them to one entry per CDR3 protein, without DNA. The repertoire table contains 2,500 to 3,500 distinct CDR3 sequences. The patients sequenced had a carbamazepine-induced Stevens-Johnson syndrome or toxic epidermal necrolysis reaction. The specimen was cells from a skin blister. Receptors were obtained from a human donor with toxic epidermal necrolysis, a severe cutaneous drug reaction.

CDR3 protein: CASSLGVAGRSYEQYF. This chain uses TRBV5-1 with TRBJ2-7; TCRdb's assignment of TRBD2 cannot be checked, as there is no DNA. The CDR3 length is 16 residues. CDR1 is SGHRS, CDR2 YFSETQ, per germline.

This clonotype shows up as medium-sized by frequency. The gene calls are TRBV15 and TRBJ2-7; with no DNA, the TCRdb D assignment of TRBD1 cannot be verified. The CDR3 is 17 amino acids. Per the germline V gene, CDR1 is LNHNV and CDR2 is YYDKDF (reference sequence). CDR3 sequence reads: CATSRDRTAGLFYEQYF.

This clonotype is deemed medium-sized (0.01 to 0.1%) by its frequency. The chain uses TRBV6-5 and TRBJ1-6. The CDR3 is 15 residues long. Germline V lookup: CDR1 MNHEY, CDR2 SVGAGI. The CDR3 loop reads CASSFDGFYNSPLHF.

The chain combines TRBV2 with TRBJ1-2; TCRdb reports TRBD1, a call that lacks DNA to check it against. The germline CDR1 and CDR2 sequences are SNHLY and FYNNEI. The CDR3 is made up of 11 amino acids. The CDR3 loop is CASQTGEGYTF.

This clonotype registers medium-sized by frequency. The chain links TRBV20-1 to TRBJ2-1. The germline CDR1 and CDR2 sequences are DFQATT and SNEGSKA (reference sequence). The CDR3 has 11 amino acids. CDR3 residues: CSATLSETQFF.

V usage is TRBV5-1 and J usage is TRBJ1-1; there is no DNA to check the TCRdb D call of TRBD1. The germline V gene has CDR1 SGHRS and CDR2 YFSETQ. CDR3 size: 17 residues. The CDR3 reads CASSLADVGQMNTEAFF.

The chain combines TRBV18 with TRBJ2-3. The CDR3 is made up of 16 amino acids. The germline V gene has CDR1 KGHSH and CDR2 LQKENI. CDR3 protein: CASSPSVASSTDTQYF.

The rearrangement joins TRBV6-2 or TRBV6-3 to TRBJ2-7; TCRdb proposes TRBD1, but this gene call is untestable without DNA. This CDR3 is built from 11 residues. The germline V gene encodes CDR1 MNHEY and CDR2 SVGEGT. The CDR3 protein is CASGDRLRQYF.